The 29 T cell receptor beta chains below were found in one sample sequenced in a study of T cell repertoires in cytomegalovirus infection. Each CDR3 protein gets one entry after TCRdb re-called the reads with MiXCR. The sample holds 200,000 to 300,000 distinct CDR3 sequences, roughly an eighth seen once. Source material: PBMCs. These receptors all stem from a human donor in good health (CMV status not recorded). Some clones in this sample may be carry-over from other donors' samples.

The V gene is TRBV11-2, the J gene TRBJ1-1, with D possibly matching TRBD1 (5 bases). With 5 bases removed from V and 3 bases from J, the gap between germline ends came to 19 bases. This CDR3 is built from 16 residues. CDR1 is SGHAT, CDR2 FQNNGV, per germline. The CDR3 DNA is TGTGCCAGCAGCCCCTGGACGGGGGGAACGGACACTGAAGCTTTCTTT. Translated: CASSPWTGGTDTEAFF.

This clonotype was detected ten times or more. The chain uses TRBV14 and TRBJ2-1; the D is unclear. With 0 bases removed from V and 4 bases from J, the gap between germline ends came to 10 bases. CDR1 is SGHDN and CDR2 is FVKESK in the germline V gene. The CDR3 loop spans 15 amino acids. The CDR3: CASSQDWRLYNEQFF. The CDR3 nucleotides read TGTGCCAGCAGCCAAGATTGGCGGCTGTACAATGAGCAGTTCTTC.

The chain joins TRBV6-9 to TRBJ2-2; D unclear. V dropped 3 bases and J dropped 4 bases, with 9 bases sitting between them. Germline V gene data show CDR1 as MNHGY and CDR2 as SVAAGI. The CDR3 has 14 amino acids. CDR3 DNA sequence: TGTGCCAGCAGTTACTTCCAACGCACCGGGGAGCTGTTTTTT. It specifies CASSYFQRTGELFF.

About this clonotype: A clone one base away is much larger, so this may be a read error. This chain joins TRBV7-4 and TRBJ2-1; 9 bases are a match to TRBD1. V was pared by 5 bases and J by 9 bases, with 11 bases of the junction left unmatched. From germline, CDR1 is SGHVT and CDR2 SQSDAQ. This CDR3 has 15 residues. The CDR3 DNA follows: TGTGCCAGCAGCACAGAGGGACAGGGTTTGATTGAGCAGTTCTTC. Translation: CASSTEGQGLIEQFF.

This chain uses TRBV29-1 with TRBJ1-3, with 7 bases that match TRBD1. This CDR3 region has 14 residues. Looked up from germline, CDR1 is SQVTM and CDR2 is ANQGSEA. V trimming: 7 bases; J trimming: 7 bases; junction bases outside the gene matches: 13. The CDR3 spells CSAQSWDSRNTIYF. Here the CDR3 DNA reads TGCAGCGCCCAAAGTTGGGACAGTAGGAACACCATATATTTT.

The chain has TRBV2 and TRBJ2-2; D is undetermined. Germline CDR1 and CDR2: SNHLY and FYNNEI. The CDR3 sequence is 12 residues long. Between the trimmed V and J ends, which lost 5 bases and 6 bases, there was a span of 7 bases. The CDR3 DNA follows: TGTGCCAGCAGTAAAATCGCCGGGGAGCTGTTTTTT. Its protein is CASSKIAGELFF. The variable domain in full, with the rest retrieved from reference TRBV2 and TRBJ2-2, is EPEVTQTPSHQVTQMGQEVILRCVPISNHLYFYWYRQILGQKVEFLVSFYNNEISEKSEIFDDQFSVERPDGSNFTLKIRSTKLEDSAMYFCASSKIAGELFFGEGSRLTVL.

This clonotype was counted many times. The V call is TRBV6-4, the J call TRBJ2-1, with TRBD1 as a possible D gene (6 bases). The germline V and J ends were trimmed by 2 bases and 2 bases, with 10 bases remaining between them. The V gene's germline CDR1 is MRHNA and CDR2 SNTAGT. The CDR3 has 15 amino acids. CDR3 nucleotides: TGTGCCAGCAGTGACCCGACAGGTCCCTACAATGAGCAGTTCTTC. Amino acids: CASSDPTGPYNEQFF.

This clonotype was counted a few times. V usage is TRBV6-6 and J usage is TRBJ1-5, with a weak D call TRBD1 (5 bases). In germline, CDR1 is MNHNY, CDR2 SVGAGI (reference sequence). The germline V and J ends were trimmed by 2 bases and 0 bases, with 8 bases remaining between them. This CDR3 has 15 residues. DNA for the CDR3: TGTGCCAGCAGTTACGCGGACAATAGCAATCAGCCCCAGCATTTT. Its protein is CASSYADNSNQPQHF.

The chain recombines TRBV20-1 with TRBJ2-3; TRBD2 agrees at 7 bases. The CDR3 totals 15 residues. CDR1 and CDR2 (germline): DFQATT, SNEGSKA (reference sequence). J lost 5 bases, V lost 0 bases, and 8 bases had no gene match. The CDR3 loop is CSARDRITGGDTQYF. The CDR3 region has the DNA TGCAGTGCTAGAGATAGGATAACGGGGGGAGATACGCAGTATTTT.

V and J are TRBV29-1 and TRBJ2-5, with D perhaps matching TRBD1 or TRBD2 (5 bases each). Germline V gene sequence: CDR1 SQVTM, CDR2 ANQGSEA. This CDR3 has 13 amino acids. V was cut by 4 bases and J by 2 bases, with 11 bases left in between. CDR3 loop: CSVGDGGQETQYF. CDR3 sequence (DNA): TGCAGCGTTGGGGATGGGGGTCAAGAGACCCAGTACTTC. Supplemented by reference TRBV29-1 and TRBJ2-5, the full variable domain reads SAVISQKPSRDICQRGTSLTIQCQVDSQVTMMFWYRQQPGQSLTLIATANQGSEATYESGFVIDKFPISRPNLTFSTLTVSNMSPEDSSIYLCSVGDGGQETQYFGPGTRLLVL.

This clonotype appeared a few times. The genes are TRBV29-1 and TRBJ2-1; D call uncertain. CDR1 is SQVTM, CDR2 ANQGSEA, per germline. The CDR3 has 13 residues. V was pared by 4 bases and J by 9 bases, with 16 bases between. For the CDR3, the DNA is TGCAGCGTTGGCAAGGCGGTGACATCTGAGCAGTTCTTC. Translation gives CSVGKAVTSEQFF.

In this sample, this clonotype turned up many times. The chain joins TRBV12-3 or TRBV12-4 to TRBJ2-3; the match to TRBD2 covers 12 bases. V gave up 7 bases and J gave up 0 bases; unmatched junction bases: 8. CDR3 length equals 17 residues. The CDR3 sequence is CASKGTSGPLSTDTQYF. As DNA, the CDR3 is TGTGCCAGCAAAGGGACTAGCGGGCCCCTTAGCACAGATACGCAGTATTTT.

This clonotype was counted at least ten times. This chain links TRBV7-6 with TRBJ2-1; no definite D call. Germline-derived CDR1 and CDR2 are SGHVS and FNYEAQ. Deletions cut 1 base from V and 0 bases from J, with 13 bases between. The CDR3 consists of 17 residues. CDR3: CASSLGRGASSYNEQFF. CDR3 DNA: TGTGCCAGCAGCTTAGGGCGCGGCGCAAGCTCCTACAATGAGCAGTTCTTC.

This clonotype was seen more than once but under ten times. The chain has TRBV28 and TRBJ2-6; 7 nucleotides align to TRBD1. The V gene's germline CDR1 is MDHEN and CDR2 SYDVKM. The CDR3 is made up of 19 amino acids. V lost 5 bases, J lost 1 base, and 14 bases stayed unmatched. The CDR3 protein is CASSVVSGQMRSGANVLTF. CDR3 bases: TGTGCCAGCAGTGTCGTTTCGGGACAGATGAGGTCTGGGGCCAACGTCCTGACTTTC.

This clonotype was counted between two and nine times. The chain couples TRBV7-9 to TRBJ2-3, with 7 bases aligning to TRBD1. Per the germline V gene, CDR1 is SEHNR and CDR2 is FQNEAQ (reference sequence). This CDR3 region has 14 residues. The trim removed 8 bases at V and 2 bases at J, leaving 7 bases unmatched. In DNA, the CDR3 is TGTGCCAGCTATCGACAGGGACCCACAGATACGCAGTATTTT. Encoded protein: CASYRQGPTDTQYF.

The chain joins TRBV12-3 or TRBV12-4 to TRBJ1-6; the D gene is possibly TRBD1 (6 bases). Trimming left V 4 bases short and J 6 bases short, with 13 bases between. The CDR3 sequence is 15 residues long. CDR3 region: CASSSDRRVNSPLHF. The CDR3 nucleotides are TGTGCCAGCAGTTCCGACAGGAGAGTTAATTCACCCCTCCACTTT.

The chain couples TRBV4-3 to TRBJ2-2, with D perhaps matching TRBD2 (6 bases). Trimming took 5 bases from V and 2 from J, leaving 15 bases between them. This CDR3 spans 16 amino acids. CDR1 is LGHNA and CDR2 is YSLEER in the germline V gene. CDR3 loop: CASSYCSGHNTGELFF. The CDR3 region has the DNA TGCGCCAGCAGCTATTGCAGCGGGCATAACACCGGGGAGCTGTTTTTT.

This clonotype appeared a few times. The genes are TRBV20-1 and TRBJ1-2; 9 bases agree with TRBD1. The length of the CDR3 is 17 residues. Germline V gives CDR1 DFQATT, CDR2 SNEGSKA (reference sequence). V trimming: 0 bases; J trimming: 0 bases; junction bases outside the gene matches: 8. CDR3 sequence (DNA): TGCAGTGCTAGAGATAGGGGACAGGGTTGGGCTAACTATGGCTACACCTTC. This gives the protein CSARDRGQGWANYGYTF.

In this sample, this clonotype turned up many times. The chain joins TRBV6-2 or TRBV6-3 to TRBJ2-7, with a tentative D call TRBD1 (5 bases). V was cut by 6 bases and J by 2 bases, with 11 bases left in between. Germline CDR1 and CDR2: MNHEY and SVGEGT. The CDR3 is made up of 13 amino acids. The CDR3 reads CASRETATYEQYF. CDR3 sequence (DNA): TGTGCCAGCAGAGAGACAGCCACCTACGAGCAGTACTTC.

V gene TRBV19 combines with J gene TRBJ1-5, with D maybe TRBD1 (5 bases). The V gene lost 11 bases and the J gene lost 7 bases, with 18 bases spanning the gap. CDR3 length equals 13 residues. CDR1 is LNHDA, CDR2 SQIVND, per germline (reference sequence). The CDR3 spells CAARGTLGQPQHF. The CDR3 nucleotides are TGTGCCGCGCGCGGGACTCTTGGACAGCCCCAGCATTTT.

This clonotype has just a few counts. CDR3 DNA sequence: TGTGCCAGCAGTTACTCGACCGGACAGGGTTCCTCCTACAATGAGCAGTTCTTC. Protein sequence: CASSYSTGQGSSYNEQFF. The genes are TRBV6-2 or TRBV6-3 and TRBJ2-1, with TRBD1 matching over 8 bases. V gave up 0 bases and J gave up 0 bases; unmatched junction bases: 7. The CDR3 sequence is 18 residues long. The germline V gene encodes CDR1 MNHEY and CDR2 SVGEGT.

CDR3 DNA: TGCAGCGTTGAAGTTGCTATCAACAGGGTAGGGTCGCAGTTCTTC. Amino acids: CSVEVAINRVGSQFF. V is TRBV29-1 and J is TRBJ2-1; D possibly corresponds to TRBD1 (6 bases). Germline loops: CDR1 SQVTM, CDR2 ANQGSEA. The CDR3 length is 15 residues. Trimming removed 1 base from V and 12 bases from J, with 22 bases in between.

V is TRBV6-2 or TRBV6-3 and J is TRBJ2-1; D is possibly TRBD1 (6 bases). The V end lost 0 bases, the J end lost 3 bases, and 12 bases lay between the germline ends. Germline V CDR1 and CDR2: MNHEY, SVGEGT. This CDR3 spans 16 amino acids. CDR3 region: CASSYSGTFLYNEQFF. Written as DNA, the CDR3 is TGTGCCAGCAGTTACTCAGGGACATTTCTCTACAATGAGCAGTTCTTC.

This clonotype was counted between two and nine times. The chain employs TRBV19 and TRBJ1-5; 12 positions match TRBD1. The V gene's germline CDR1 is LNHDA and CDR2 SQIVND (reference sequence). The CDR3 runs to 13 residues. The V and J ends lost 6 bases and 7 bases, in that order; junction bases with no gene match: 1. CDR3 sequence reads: CASRGTGGQPQHF. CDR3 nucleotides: TGTGCCAGTAGGGGGACAGGGGGCCAGCCCCAGCATTTT.

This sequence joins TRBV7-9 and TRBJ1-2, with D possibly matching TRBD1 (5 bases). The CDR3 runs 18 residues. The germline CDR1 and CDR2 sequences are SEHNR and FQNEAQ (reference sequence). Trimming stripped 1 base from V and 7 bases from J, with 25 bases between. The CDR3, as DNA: TGTGCCAGCAGCTTAGACTTAGTCCAGGGAACGACCCTGCGTGGCTACACCTTC. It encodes CASSLDLVQGTTLRGYTF.

Written as DNA, the CDR3 is TGCGCCAGCAGCCAACAGGGGCGGACAAACATTCAGTACTTC. It specifies CASSQQGRTNIQYF. This sequence joins TRBV5-1 and TRBJ2-4; 7 bases are a match to TRBD1. CDR1 is SGHRS and CDR2 is YFSETQ in the germline V gene. The CDR3 has 14 amino acids. V shed 4 bases, J shed 6 bases, and the junction held 7 bases outside the gene matches.

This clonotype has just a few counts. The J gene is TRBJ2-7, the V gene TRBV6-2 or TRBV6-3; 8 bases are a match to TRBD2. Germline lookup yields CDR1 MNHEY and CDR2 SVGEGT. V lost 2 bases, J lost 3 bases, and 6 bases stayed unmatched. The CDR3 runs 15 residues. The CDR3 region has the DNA TGTGCCAGCAGTTACAGTAGTAGCGGGGACTACGAGCAGTACTTC. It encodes CASSYSSSGDYEQYF.

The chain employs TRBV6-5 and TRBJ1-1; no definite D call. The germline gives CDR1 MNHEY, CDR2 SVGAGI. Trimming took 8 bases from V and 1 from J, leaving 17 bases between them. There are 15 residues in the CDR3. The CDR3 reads CASLSGPLSNTEAFF. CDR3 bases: TGTGCCAGCTTATCCGGGCCTCTTTCGAACACTGAAGCTTTCTTT.

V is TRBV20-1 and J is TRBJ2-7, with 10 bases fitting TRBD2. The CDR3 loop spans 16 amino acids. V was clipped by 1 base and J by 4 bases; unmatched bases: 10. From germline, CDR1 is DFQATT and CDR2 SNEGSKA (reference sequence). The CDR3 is CSARAPGLASPYEQYF. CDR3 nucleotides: TGCAGTGCTAGAGCCCCGGGACTAGCGAGCCCATACGAGCAGTACTTC.